The clone carrying this T cell receptor (beta chain) was observed a handful of times. These data belong to a study of blood T cell repertoires in COVID-19. Study-wide context: The United States, Italy and Spain provided the acute and convalescent COVID-19 samples. PBMCs, B-cell-depleted T cells, or T cells were the source of the cDNA or gDNA that made up the material.

Authors' data handling: Reference gene primers were amplified, and this amplification served to estimate nucleated cell counts. This table comes from immunoSEQ multiplex PCR, and its TCRdb copy is limited to in-frame clones, with some not included. V, J and clone size were drawn from that table, and D and trimming were deduced from the DNA. The profile shows just over 80,000 clones, 81% of them singletons. Per the germline V gene, CDR1 is LGHNA and CDR2 is YNFKEQ. Unmatched junction bases numbered 5, after V lost 1 base and J lost 1 base. The CDR3 has 16 residues. The clonotype comes from an elderly man with acute or convalescent COVID-19. The sequenced sample was peripheral blood. The V call is TRBV4-2, the J call TRBJ1-2; the match to TRBD1 covers 8 bases. The CDR3 DNA follows: TGTGCCAGCAGCCAAGCCGTGGGACAGGTTAACTATGGCTACACCTTC. It codes for CASSQAVGQVNYGYTF.